A single sample is the source of the 28 T cell receptor beta chains below, sequenced in a study of cytomegalovirus exposure and HLA in healthy donors. The PCR was carried out with 60 Vbeta primers and 13 Jbeta primers. Clones were read by immunoSEQ multiplex PCR, and TCRdb kept only the in-frame ones, dropping some. This table has 200,000 to 250,000 clones, about 80% appearing once. The material sequenced was PBMCs. These receptors were obtained from a middle-aged woman in good health and CMV-seropositive.

The chain links TRBV27 to TRBJ1-4; possible D gene TRBD1, 5 bases. V lost 7 bases to trimming and J lost 8 bases, with 17 bases between them. The CDR3 is made up of 14 amino acids. Germline-derived CDR1 and CDR2 are MNHEY and SMNVEV (reference sequence). CDR3: CASTPTGGWEKLFF. As DNA, the CDR3 is TGTGCCAGCACCCCAACGGGGGGGTGGGAAAAACTGTTTTTT.

The chain combines TRBV13 with TRBJ1-1; D not certain. The CDR3 covers 13 residues. V gave up 5 bases and J gave up 5 bases, with 12 bases separating them. Germline-derived CDR1 and CDR2 are PRHDT and FYEKMQ (reference sequence). CDR3 DNA sequence: TGTGCCAGCAGCCAACGGGGATTAACTGAAGCTTTCTTT. Its translation is CASSQRGLTEAFF.

Points on this clone: At one end, the junction sequence differs from germline, possibly due to a read error. The chain joins TRBV4-3 to TRBJ2-1; 7 bases are a match to TRBD1. Germline lookup yields CDR1 LGHNA and CDR2 YSLEER. The CDR3 extends over 13 amino acids. The CDR3 region has the DNA TGCGCCAGCAACCAAGAGATTGGGACAGAGCGGTTCTTC. This codes for CASNQEIGTERFF.

The J gene is TRBJ2-5, the V gene TRBV2; the D gene is possibly TRBD2 (6 bases). Judging by the DNA end, TRBJ2-7 fits better; the J call may be wrong. The CDR3 is 14 residues long. CDR1 is SNHLY and CDR2 is FYNNEI in the germline V gene. The CDR3 reads CASSGSSAFYEQYF. The CDR3 DNA sequence: TGTGCCAGCAGTGGGTCTAGCGCCTTTTACGAGCAGTACTTC.

This clone has a handful of counts. The chain couples TRBV7-2 to TRBJ1-1; D call uncertain. Germline CDR1 and CDR2: SGHTA and FQGNSA. This CDR3 region has 15 residues. The germline V and J ends were trimmed by 3 bases and 4 bases, with 15 bases remaining between them. The CDR3 sequence is CASSFEASVLTEAFF. The CDR3 region has the DNA TGTGCCAGCAGCTTTGAAGCGTCTGTTCTCACTGAAGCTTTCTTT.

The chain recombines TRBV30 with TRBJ2-3, with TRBD1 matching 8 bases. CDR3 size: 14 residues. V lost 3 bases to trimming and J lost 2 bases; unmatched junction nucleotides: 4. Looked up from germline, CDR1 is GTSNPN and CDR2 is SVGIG (reference sequence). Here the CDR3 reads CAWSRGPVTDTQYF. CDR3 coding DNA: TGTGCCTGGAGCAGGGGGCCAGTCACAGATACGCAGTATTTT.

This clone has just a few counts. Here the CDR3 reads CASSSARTGVAYEQYF. The CDR3 bases are TGTGCCAGCAGCTCGGCCCGGACAGGCGTGGCCTACGAGCAGTACTTC. The chain uses TRBV5-4 and TRBJ2-7; 7 bases match TRBD1. The V gene's germline CDR1 is SGHNT and CDR2 YYREEE (reference sequence). CDR3 length: 16 amino acids. Germline trimming cut 3 bases from V and 2 bases from J; bases unmatched to any gene: 11. The variable domain in full, completed from reference TRBV5-4 and TRBJ2-7, reads ETGVTQSPTHLIKTRGQQVTLRCSSQSGHNTVSWYQQALGQGPQFIFQYYREEENGRGNFPPRFSGLQFPNYSSELNVNALELDDSALYLCASSSARTGVAYEQYFGPGTRLTVT.

The chain recombines TRBV27 with TRBJ1-5; 11 positions agree with TRBD1. The V gene end was trimmed by 2 bases and the J gene end by 9 bases; junction bases not matched to a gene: 3. The germline CDR1 and CDR2 sequences are MNHEY and SMNVEV (reference sequence). The CDR3 runs to 14 residues. The CDR3 spells CASSLGTGGGPQHF. The CDR3 DNA reads as TGTGCCAGCAGTTTAGGGACAGGGGGAGGGCCCCAGCATTTT.

V is TRBV27 and J is TRBJ1-4; TRBD1 agrees at 8 bases. V was pared by 8 bases and J by 3 bases, with 8 bases of the junction left unmatched. CDR3 size: 15 residues. Germline V lookup: CDR1 MNHEY, CDR2 SMNVEV (reference sequence). CDR3 protein: CASPPSDRANEKLFF. CDR3 DNA: TGTGCCAGCCCTCCGTCGGACAGGGCTAATGAAAAACTGTTTTTT.

This chain connects TRBV6-1 to TRBJ2-2; D ambiguous. This CDR3 has 12 residues. Germline V gene data show CDR1 as MNHNS and CDR2 as SASEGT. Trimming removed 2 bases from V and 5 bases from J, with 3 bases in between. CDR3 sequence: CASSEPTGELFF. CDR3 coding DNA: TGTGCCAGCAGTGAACCGACCGGGGAGCTGTTTTTT.

The rearrangement links TRBV5-6 to TRBJ2-1, with 10 bases matching TRBD2. The CDR3 loop spans 19 amino acids. J gave up 4 bases and V 0 bases, and 13 bases lay outside the gene matches. CDR1 and CDR2 (germline): SGHDT, YYEEEE. The CDR3 region has the DNA TGTGCCAGCAGCTTGGGATCAGGGATTAGCGGGAGGCAATACAATGAGCAGTTCTTC. It yields the protein CASSLGSGISGRQYNEQFF.

A single count supports this clone. The chain uses TRBV2 and TRBJ2-7; 10 nucleotides agree with TRBD1. The J segment lost 2 bases and the V segment lost 6 bases, leaving 10 bases of the junction unmatched. The CDR3 is 16 amino acids. Germline lookup yields CDR1 SNHLY and CDR2 FYNNEI. In DNA, the CDR3 is TGTGCCAGCAGCCCGATCCGGGACAGGGGCACCTACGAGCAGTACTTC. This encodes CASSPIRDRGTYEQYF.

The gene calls are TRBV9 and TRBJ2-5; TRBD2 matches 12 bases. The CDR3 contains 17 residues. V dropped 0 bases and J dropped 1; count of bases not matched to a gene: 4. The V gene's germline CDR1 is SGDLS and CDR2 YYNGEE. This chain's CDR3 is CASSVGTSGGSQETQYF. CDR3 DNA: TGTGCCAGCAGCGTAGGTACTAGCGGGGGGTCCCAAGAGACCCAGTACTTC.

V is TRBV7-2 and J is TRBJ2-5, with 7 bases matching TRBD1. The last part of the DNA fits TRBJ2-7 better; the J call may be wrong. Germline V gene sequence: CDR1 SGHTA, CDR2 FQGNSA. The CDR3 is 15 residues long. The CDR3 spells CASSLGQGSSYEQYF. The CDR3 nucleotides are TGTGCCAGCAGCTTAGGACAGGGTAGCTCCTACGAGCAGTACTTC.

The V and J genes are TRBV5-1 and TRBJ1-1; TRBD1 matches at 8 bases. Germline CDR1 and CDR2: SGHRS and YFSETQ. The length of the CDR3 is 12 residues. The trim removed 0 bases at V and 11 bases at J, leaving 3 bases unmatched. Here the CDR3 reads CASSLETGGAFF. Here the CDR3 DNA reads TGCGCCAGCAGCTTGGAAACAGGGGGGGCTTTCTTT.

The rearrangement links TRBV18 to TRBJ2-2; 8 bases fit TRBD1. CDR1 KGHSH and CDR2 LQKENI come from the germline V gene. With 3 bases clipped from V and 5 bases from J, the junction kept 5 bases outside the gene matches. The CDR3 is 15 residues long. CDR3 coding DNA: TGTGCCAGCTCACCCCAAACAGGGGGGACCGGGGAGCTGTTTTTT. The encoded protein is CASSPQTGGTGELFF.

This chain uses TRBV18 with TRBJ2-2, with TRBD1 identical over 8 bases. With 3 bases clipped from V and 4 bases from J, the junction kept 7 bases outside the gene matches. This CDR3 has 16 residues. CDR1 and CDR2 (germline): KGHSH, LQKENI. The CDR3 protein is CASSPQGALGTGELFF. CDR3 bases: TGTGCCAGCTCACCTCAGGGGGCTCTGGGCACCGGGGAGCTGTTTTTT.

The genes are TRBV27 and TRBJ2-7; 7 positions agree with TRBD2. The CDR3 extends over 15 amino acids. From germline, CDR1 is MNHEY and CDR2 SMNVEV (reference sequence). The trim removed 4 bases at V and 6 bases at J, leaving 12 bases unmatched. CDR3 coding DNA: TGTGCCAGCAGTTCTACCCCGCCGGGACTACGCGAGCAGTACTTC. Its protein product is CASSSTPPGLREQYF.

The chain recombines TRBV27 with TRBJ2-1, with TRBD2 matching 13 bases. The CDR3 runs to 15 residues. The V gene end was trimmed by 5 bases and the J gene end by 9 bases; junction bases not matched to a gene: 7. Germline assignment: CDR1 MNHEY and CDR2 SMNVEV (reference sequence). CDR3 sequence reads: CASSLGTSGILEQFF. DNA for the CDR3: TGTGCCAGCAGTCTAGGGACTAGCGGGATTCTTGAGCAGTTCTTC.

This chain links TRBV7-2 with TRBJ2-1, with 12 bases matching TRBD2. Per the germline V gene, CDR1 is SGHTA and CDR2 is FQGNSA. With V trimmed by 5 bases and J by 3 bases, 8 bases remained unmatched. There are 17 residues in the CDR3. DNA for the CDR3: TGTGCCAGCAGCGCCCGACTAGCGGGGGATATCTACAATGAGCAGTTCTTC. Its translation: CASSARLAGDIYNEQFF. Full variable domain (missing parts from reference TRBV7-2 and TRBJ2-1): GAGVSQSPSNKVTEKGKDVELRCDPISGHTALYWYRQSLGQGLEFLIYFQGNSAPDKSGLPSDRFSAERTGGSVSTLTIQRTQQEDSAVYLCASSARLAGDIYNEQFFGPGTRLTVL.

This chain joins TRBV29-1 and TRBJ2-1, with D perhaps matching TRBD2 (5 bases). Per germline, CDR1 SQVTM and CDR2 ANQGSEA. The germline V and J ends were trimmed by 7 bases and 5 bases, with 9 bases remaining between them. The CDR3 length is 11 residues. In DNA, the CDR3 is TGCAGCGCCGCGGGTAACAATGAGCAGTTCTTC. Translation: CSAAGNNEQFF.

This clone was observed a handful of times. The chain carries TRBV9 and TRBJ2-5; 10 nucleotides agree with TRBD2. CDR1 and CDR2 (germline): SGDLS, YYNGEE. CDR3 length: 16 amino acids. J was trimmed by 0 bases and V by 4 bases; bases with no gene match: 6. This CDR3 is CASSPQAGGYQETQYF. The CDR3 DNA reads TGTGCCAGCAGCCCACAAGCGGGGGGGTACCAAGAGACCCAGTACTTC. Full variable domain (outside the CDR3, taken from reference TRBV9 and TRBJ2-5): DSGVTQTPKHLITATGQRVTLRCSPRSGDLSVYWYQQSLDQGLQFLIQYYNGEERAKGNILERFSAQQFPDLHSELNLSSLELGDSALYFCASSPQAGGYQETQYFGPGTRLLVL.

This chain joins TRBV30 and TRBJ1-2; weak D call: TRBD1 (6 bases). The CDR3 is 14 amino acids. With 2 bases removed from V and 4 bases from J, the gap between germline ends came to 14 bases. Germline V gives CDR1 GTSNPN, CDR2 SVGIG (reference sequence). The CDR3 is CAWSNTGFGYGYTF. Written as DNA, the CDR3 is TGTGCCTGGAGTAATACAGGGTTCGGCTATGGCTACACCTTC.

This clone was seen just once. The chain carries TRBV30 and TRBJ1-1, with TRBD1 identical over 8 bases. The CDR3 loop spans 13 amino acids. The trim removed 3 bases at V and 4 bases at J, leaving 4 bases unmatched. Germline CDR1 GTSNPN, CDR2 SVGIG (reference sequence). Here the CDR3 reads CAWSRQGATEAFF. In DNA form, the CDR3 reads TGTGCCTGGAGCAGGCAGGGGGCCACTGAAGCTTTCTTT.

The gene calls are TRBV7-6 and TRBJ2-1, with 8 bases identical to TRBD2. The ends lost 0 bases at V and 5 bases at J; junction bases unmatched: 12. From germline, CDR1 is SGHVS and CDR2 FNYEAQ. The CDR3 contains 18 residues. The CDR3 DNA is TGTGCCAGCAGCTTAGCTCTCCCTGGCGGGGGGTTAAACAATGAGCAGTTCTTC. Protein product: CASSLALPGGGLNNEQFF.

This clone appeared once. V gene TRBV19 combines with J gene TRBJ1-5; 7 bases line up with TRBD1. Per the germline V gene, CDR1 is LNHDA and CDR2 is SQIVND (reference sequence). This CDR3 has 14 amino acids. The J segment lost 1 base and the V segment lost 7 bases, leaving 4 bases of the junction unmatched. DNA of the CDR3: TGTGCCAGTAACCAGGGGGTGAGCAATCAGCCCCAGCATTTT. Protein sequence: CASNQGVSNQPQHF.

The chain uses TRBV30 and TRBJ2-1, with D possibly being TRBD2 (5 bases). Trimming took 3 bases from V and 5 from J, leaving 8 bases between them. CDR3 length: 12 residues. CDR1 is GTSNPN and CDR2 is SVGIG in the germline V gene (reference sequence). For the CDR3, the DNA is TGTGCCTGGAGAGGACTTCACAATGAGCAGTTCTTC. Its protein product is CAWRGLHNEQFF.

The CDR3 region has the DNA TGTGCCAGCAGTTACATGGGACACGGCACAGATACGCAGTATTTT. This codes for CASSYMGHGTDTQYF. J is TRBJ2-3 and V is TRBV6-5; D may be TRBD1 (6 bases). The V end was cut by 2 bases, the J end by 1 base, with 10 bases between. This CDR3 comprises 15 residues. The germline gives CDR1 MNHEY, CDR2 SVGAGI.